The next 2 T cell receptor beta chains were all read from a single sample in a study of T-cell memory formation after mild COVID-19 (dated by TCRdb to the early 2020s). Library construction relied on 5' RACE. The instrument was an Illumina NovaSeq 6000. The public reads were run again by TCRdb, first through fastp at Q25 and then through MiXCR, and only productive beta chains were kept. Rows merge per CDR3 protein into single entries with the most common DNA and genes. A total of 550,000 to 650,000 distinct CDR3 sequences appear in this sample, around 15% of them only once. The top ten clonotypes cover roughly 8% of the sample. The sequencing sample was made of PBMCs or a T cell subset sorted from them (not recorded which). These receptors were obtained from an adult woman who had mild COVID-19 (a few samples of this study predate the infection). The sample titles of this study are shuffled in the database, so cell type and time point are left out; the donor was told from shared clones.

The sample holds a few counts of this clonotype. The chain uses TRBV5-1 and TRBJ1-1, with 9 bases matching TRBD1. This CDR3 spans 14 amino acids. V was clipped by 0 bases and J by 5 bases; unmatched bases: 2. Germline CDR1 reads SGHRS; CDR2 reads YFSETQ. The CDR3 bases are TGCGCCAGCAGCTTGGCGACAGGGGGGACTGAAGCTTTCTTT. Amino acids: CASSLATGGTEAFF.

This clonotype was detected a few times. The chain uses TRBV7-9 and TRBJ1-5, with TRBD1 as a possible D gene (5 bases). This CDR3 is built from 13 residues. Germline loops: CDR1 SEHNR, CDR2 FQNEAQ (reference sequence). The V and J ends lost 5 bases and 2 bases respectively, with 7 bases between them. The CDR3 is CASSRDGNQPQHF. CDR3 nucleotides: TGTGCCAGCAGCCGGGACGGCAATCAGCCCCAGCATTTT.